This passage covers 27 T cell receptor beta chains from one sample sequenced in a study of control samples from healthy donors and cancer patients. Only in-frame clones appear in the TCRdb table, and some are missing; sequencing was by immunoSEQ multiplex PCR. This table has 71,000 or so clones, just under 90% appearing once. The sequenced sample was PBMCs. The receptors shown here come from a man aged 55 to 70 with lung cancer.

The chain couples TRBV7-3 to TRBJ2-1; TRBD2 matches at 10 bases. Losses at the gene ends were 4 bases for V and 8 bases for J; bases not matched to a gene: 8. The CDR3 has 15 amino acids. Germline V gives CDR1 SGHTA, CDR2 FQGTGA. This CDR3 is CASSSRTSGNDEQFF. The CDR3 DNA is TGTGCCAGCAGCTCCCGGACTAGCGGAAACGATGAGCAGTTCTTC. Supplemented by reference TRBV7-3 and TRBJ2-1, the full variable domain reads GAGVSQTPSNKVTEKGKYVELRCDPISGHTALYWYRQSLGQGPEFLIYFQGTGAADDSGLPNDRFFAVRPEGSVSTLKIQRTERGDSAVYLCASSSRTSGNDEQFFGPGTRLTVL.

This chain uses TRBV30 with TRBJ1-2; no firm D call. Trimming left V 1 base short and J 8 bases short, with 8 bases between. Germline loops: CDR1 GTSNPN, CDR2 SVGIG (reference sequence). The CDR3 consists of 11 residues. CDR3 sequence reads: CAWSALRGYTF. In nucleotides, the CDR3 is TGTGCCTGGAGTGCACTCAGGGGCTACACCTTC.

This sequence joins TRBV4-2 and TRBJ1-3, with D maybe TRBD1 (5 bases). V lost 0 bases and J 0 bases, leaving 12 bases between the germline ends. Germline CDR1 and CDR2: LGHNA and YNFKEQ. This CDR3 has 17 amino acids. The CDR3 DNA is TGTGCCAGCAGCCAAGAAGGGGTGGCATACTCTGGAAACACCATATATTTT. Its protein product is CASSQEGVAYSGNTIYF.

This chain uses TRBV10-1 with TRBJ2-1; D is ambiguous. Deletions cut 3 bases from V and 10 bases from J, with 13 bases between. The CDR3 length is 13 residues. Germline CDR1 reads WNHNN; CDR2 reads SYGVQD (reference sequence). Written as DNA, the CDR3 is TGCGCCAGCAGTGAAAAGGAATTAGGCGAGCAGTTCTTC. Translated, it gives CASSEKELGEQFF.

As to this clone: Additional DNA sequences in this sample encode the identical CDR3. CDR3 DNA: TGTGCCAGCAGCTTAGGGGGTCCGGGACAGGGGGCCTCACCCCTCCACTTT. It specifies CASSLGGPGQGASPLHF. The chain combines TRBV7-9 with TRBJ1-6; 12 nucleotides match TRBD1. The CDR3 totals 17 residues. Germline lookup yields CDR1 SEHNR and CDR2 FQNEAQ (reference sequence). V lost 1 base and J lost 10; bases outside the gene matches: 8.

The rearrangement uses TRBV7-9 and TRBJ2-1; the match to TRBD2 covers 11 bases. The germline V gene has CDR1 SEHNR and CDR2 FQNEAQ (reference sequence). J lost 6 bases, V lost 1 base, and 5 bases had no gene match. This CDR3 comprises 16 residues. The DNA of the CDR3 is TGTGCCAGCAGCTTAGGCTCCGGGACTAGCGGCAATGAGCAGTTCTTC. Translated: CASSLGSGTSGNEQFF. The whole variable domain, remainder taken from reference TRBV7-9 and TRBJ2-1, is DTGVSQNPRHKITKRGQNVTFRCDPISEHNRLYWYRQTLGQGPEFLTYFQNEAQLEKSRLLSDRFSAERPKGSFSTLEIQRTEQGDSAMYLCASSLGSGTSGNEQFFGPGTRLTVL.

The V gene is TRBV5-1, the J gene TRBJ2-5, with TRBD2 matching 10 bases. V shed 2 bases, J shed 4 bases, and the junction held 8 bases outside the gene matches. CDR3 size: 16 residues. In germline, CDR1 is SGHRS, CDR2 YFSETQ. The CDR3 protein is CASSLSLAGDAETQYF. CDR3 nucleotide sequence: TGCGCCAGCAGCTTATCGCTAGCGGGGGACGCAGAGACCCAGTACTTC.

The chain uses TRBV5-6 and TRBJ2-7, with no clear D. CDR1 and CDR2 from the germline V gene are SGHDT and YYEEEE. V lost 2 bases and J lost 8, with 17 bases in between. CDR3 length: 14 amino acids. Written as DNA, the CDR3 is TGTGCCAGCAGCTTTCAAGTGACGGGCGGCCAGCAGTACGTC. Translated: CASSFQVTGGQQYV.

This clone was seen a handful of times. The genes are TRBV7-9 and TRBJ1-2, with no clear D. Trimming stripped 1 base from V and 2 bases from J, with 5 bases between. Germline lookup yields CDR1 SEHNR and CDR2 FQNEAQ (reference sequence). CDR3 length equals 13 residues. The CDR3 here is CASSLEENYGYTF. CDR3 sequence (DNA): TGTGCCAGCAGCTTAGAAGAGAACTATGGCTACACCTTC.

The chain combines TRBV12-3 or TRBV12-4 with TRBJ2-3; D is possibly TRBD1 (5 bases). The CDR3 spans 13 residues. The DNA for the CDR3 is TGTGTCGTTAGTCCAGGGTCCACAGATACGCAGTATTTT. It is translated as CVVSPGSTDTQYF.

The chain uses TRBV2 and TRBJ2-2; D gene unclear. CDR1 is SNHLY, CDR2 FYNNEI, per germline. V was clipped by 6 bases and J by 7 bases, with 12 bases between them. This CDR3 is built from 13 residues. The DNA for the CDR3 is TGTGCCAGCAGCGTCACAGAAAACGGGGAGCTGTTTTTT. Its protein is CASSVTENGELFF.

The V gene is TRBV7-3, the J gene TRBJ2-5; 10 positions match TRBD2. The CDR3 is 15 residues long. V trimming: 5 bases; J trimming: 4 bases; junction bases outside the gene matches: 7. Germline-derived CDR1 and CDR2 are SGHTA and FQGTGA. The chain's CDR3 is CASSITGTSVETQYF. In DNA, the CDR3 is TGTGCCAGCAGCATCACCGGGACTAGCGTAGAGACCCAGTACTTC.

This rearrangement joins TRBV9 to TRBJ2-5; no reliable D call. Germline assignment: CDR1 SGDLS and CDR2 YYNGEE. Trimming took 0 bases from V and 8 from J, leaving 14 bases between them. CDR3 length: 14 residues. The CDR3 sequence: CASSVDVQRPTQYF. The CDR3 region has the DNA TGTGCCAGCAGCGTAGATGTCCAGCGCCCTACCCAGTACTTC.

The chain employs TRBV5-6 and TRBJ1-2; 8 nucleotides match TRBD1. Germline CDR1 SGHDT, CDR2 YYEEEE. After removal of 2 bases from V and 9 bases from J, the junction contained 18 bases not matched to a gene. CDR3 length: 17 amino acids. The CDR3 loop reads CASSLGQGAPGGSRYTF. Here the CDR3 DNA reads TGTGCCAGCAGCTTAGGCCAGGGGGCCCCCGGAGGTTCTCGCTACACCTTC.

In its sample, this clone was seen once. The CDR3, as DNA: TGTGCCAGCATGGATTTTGGGTCTGGGGCCAACGTCCTGACTTTC. It is translated as CASMDFGSGANVLTF. J is TRBJ2-6 and V is TRBV28, with unresolved D. This CDR3 is 15 amino acids long. CDR1 and CDR2 (germline): MDHEN, SYDVKM. V lost 7 bases and J lost 1, with 11 bases in between.

On this clone: Relative to the germline gene, one junction end is altered; a read error may explain this. The gene calls are TRBV27 and TRBJ2-2, with 9 bases fitting TRBD2. CDR1 is MNHEY, CDR2 SMNVEV, per germline (reference sequence). This CDR3 is 17 amino acids long. The CDR3 loop reads CPSSPQPRGGRTGELFF. CDR3 DNA: TGCCCCAGCAGCCCACAACCGCGGGGGGGCCGGACCGGGGAGCTGTTTTTT.

This clone was observed a handful of times. The V gene is TRBV3-1 (or the pseudogene TRBV3-2), the J gene TRBJ2-1, with D uncertain. V lost 5 bases and J lost 12, with 14 bases in between. In germline, CDR1 is LGHDT, CDR2 YNNKEL (reference sequence). The CDR3 contains 12 residues. The CDR3 DNA sequence: TGTGCCAGCAGCTTTGGCCCGGAAGGGCAGTTCTTC. Its translation is CASSFGPEGQFF.

V gene TRBV9 combines with J gene TRBJ1-2, with D perhaps TRBD1 (6 bases). V lost 2 bases and J 8 bases, leaving 16 bases between the germline ends. This CDR3 has 14 residues. Germline-derived CDR1 and CDR2 are SGDLS and YYNGEE. CDR3 bases: TGTGCCAGCAGCGTTCCAGGGGCGGGTGACGGCTACACCTTC. Its translation: CASSVPGAGDGYTF.

This chain joins TRBV29-1 and TRBJ1-1; D gene ambiguous. Per the germline V gene, CDR1 is SQVTM and CDR2 is ANQGSEA. V was cut by 1 base and J by 0 bases, with 0 bases left in between. CDR3 length: 11 amino acids. DNA for the CDR3: TGCAGCGTTGAAGTGAACACTGAAGCTTTCTTT. Its translation: CSVEVNTEAFF.

This chain links TRBV20-1 with TRBJ1-1; D not resolved. Trimming removed 3 bases at V and 4 bases at J, with 9 bases between. Germline loops: CDR1 DFQATT, CDR2 SNEGSKA (reference sequence). This CDR3 comprises 12 residues. In DNA, the CDR3 is TGCAGTGCTAGTCCTTACGTCACTGAAGCTTTCTTT. This sequence encodes CSASPYVTEAFF.

The chain carries TRBV29-1 and TRBJ2-1, with TRBD2 matching 10 bases. The germline CDR1 and CDR2 sequences are SQVTM and ANQGSEA. V was clipped by 8 bases and J by 6 bases; unmatched bases: 13. The CDR3 extends over 15 amino acids. CDR3 in DNA: TGCAGCCTTACCCGTCCAGCGGGGGGGCGCAATGAGCAGTTCTTC. Translated: CSLTRPAGGRNEQFF.

On this clone itself: The junction departs from germline at one end; a sequencing error may be responsible. The gene calls are TRBV5-8 and TRBJ1-1, with D uncertain. The CDR3 covers 14 residues. Looked up from germline, CDR1 is SGHTS and CDR2 is YDEGEE. In nucleotides, the CDR3 is TGTGCCAGCACCTTGGGGAGGAGGGACACTGAAGCTTTCTTT. It encodes CASTLGRRDTEAFF.

The chain uses TRBV18 and TRBJ1-1; D uncertain. The CDR3 has 14 residues. Trimming shortened V by 3 bases and J by 6 bases, and 14 bases separated the two germline ends. CDR1 is KGHSH, CDR2 LQKENI, per germline. The CDR3 is CASSPEIRAPEAFF. Written as DNA, the CDR3 is TGTGCCAGCTCACCCGAGATCCGGGCTCCTGAAGCTTTCTTT.

This clone has only a few counts. The chain carries TRBV6-1 and TRBJ1-3; D is ambiguous. Trimming cost V 1 base and J 3 bases, with 7 bases left between them. CDR1 and CDR2 (germline): MNHNS, SASEGT. CDR3 length: 14 residues. The CDR3 sequence: CASSEGGGGNTIYF. In DNA form, the CDR3 reads TGTGCCAGCAGTGAAGGGGGAGGTGGAAACACCATATATTTT.

V and J are TRBV6-1 and TRBJ1-4, with D perhaps matching TRBD1 (6 bases). Trimming removed 0 bases at V and 5 bases at J, with 10 bases between. This CDR3 region has 15 residues. CDR1 MNHNS and CDR2 SASEGT come from the germline V gene. The CDR3 sequence is CASSEALQGNEKLFF. The CDR3 coding sequence is TGTGCCAGCAGTGAAGCGCTTCAGGGGAATGAAAAACTGTTTTTT.

The CDR3 nucleotides are TGTGCCAGCAGTTTCGTCAGGGGGCCTAGGGATGGCTACACCTTC. Its translation is CASSFVRGPRDGYTF. The rearrangement uses TRBV27 and TRBJ1-2; TRBD1 agrees at 8 bases. J lost 6 bases, V lost 3 bases, and 9 bases had no gene match. CDR3 length: 15 amino acids. CDR1 is MNHEY and CDR2 is SMNVEV in the germline V gene (reference sequence).

The CDR3 protein is CAWSVGGRAKNIQYF. The DNA of the CDR3 is TGTGCCTGGAGTGTGGGAGGGAGAGCCAAAAACATTCAGTACTTC. This rearrangement joins TRBV30 to TRBJ2-4; 7 positions match TRBD2. Germline loops: CDR1 GTSNPN, CDR2 SVGIG (reference sequence). CDR3 length equals 15 residues. With V trimmed by 0 bases and J by 0 bases, 2 bases remained unmatched. The whole variable domain, filled in from reference TRBV30 and TRBJ2-4, reads SQTIHQWPATLVQPVGSPLSLECTVEGTSNPNLYWYRQAAGRGLQLLFYSVGIGQISSEVPQNLSASRPQDRQFILSSKKLLLSDSGFYLCAWSVGGRAKNIQYFGAGTRLSVL.